This TCR beta chain is from a study of blood T cell repertoires in COVID-19. The overall study: Samples representing acute and convalescent COVID-19 were sourced from the United States, Italy and Spain. PBMCs, B-cell-depleted T cells, or T cells were the source of the cDNA or gDNA that made up the material.

Trimming cost V 0 bases and J 3 bases; bases outside gene matches: 5. This CDR3 region has 16 residues. The germline CDR1 and CDR2 sequences are SGHTA and FQGNSA. As handled by the study authors: The authors estimated nucleated cell counts from reference gene primer amplification. Assay: immunoSEQ multiplex PCR; the TCRdb copy retains only in-frame clones and omits some. That table gives V, J and clone size, and the DNA gave D and trimming. The sample lists 120,000 or so clones; roughly 90% were seen once. The specimen was peripheral blood. The TCR sequence derives from a man in his fifties with acute or convalescent COVID-19. The chain recombines TRBV7-2 with TRBJ1-5; 7 bases agree with TRBD1. The CDR3 sequence is CASSLAGGQANQPQHF. In DNA form, the CDR3 reads TGTGCCAGCAGCTTAGCGGGCGGACAGGCCAATCAGCCCCAGCATTTT. Combining the CDR3 with reference TRBV7-2 and TRBJ1-5 gives the whole variable domain GAGVSQSPSNKVTEKGKDVELRCDPISGHTALYWYRQSLGQGLEFLIYFQGNSAPDKSGLPSDRFSAERTGGSVSTLTIQRTQQEDSAVYLCASSLAGGQANQPQHFGDGTRLSIL.